This T cell receptor (beta chain) was sequenced in a study of response to subunit inactivated influenza vaccine. TCRdb called the RT-PCR reads again in MiXCR, with one record for every CDR3 protein. The sample has about 800,000 distinct CDR3 sequences; 21% are singletons. Study outcomes and limitations: Each seasonal flu vaccination may recruit only limited new T cells, authors suggested.

The V end was cut by 3 bases, the J end by 7 bases, with 10 bases between. This CDR3 is 13 amino acids long. The V gene's germline CDR1 is SNHLY and CDR2 FYNNEI. A remark on this clonotype: The antigen remains unidentified.

The material was PBMCs from blood, obtained about 5 days after vaccination. The chain carries TRBV2 and TRBJ2-1; D is undetermined. This sequence originates from a middle-aged man who received an inactivated influenza vaccine. This CDR3 is CASSDFHRNEQFF. CDR3 in DNA: TGTGCCAGCAGTGATTTCCACCGGAATGAGCAGTTCTTC. Complete variable domain (other parts from reference TRBV2 and TRBJ2-1): EPEVTQTPSHQVTQMGQEVILRCVPISNHLYFYWYRQILGQKVEFLVSFYNNEISEKSEIFDDQFSVERPDGSNFTLKIRSTKLEDSAMYFCASSDFHRNEQFFGPGTRLTVL.